These T cell receptor beta chains were read from a single sample in a study of blood T cell repertoires in COVID-19. The assay was immunoSEQ multiplex PCR, and TCRdb's table has in-frame clones only and misses some. Here the sample spans about 31,000 clones, 90% being singletons. The sequenced material came from peripheral blood. The receptor source for this set is a man in his 70s with active or convalescent COVID-19. The CDR3 runs from the conserved cysteine through the conserved F or W. The D gene is left open where the match is weak. Size is stated for part of the rows, as once, few or many counts, or as a class when the clone is expanded.

V,D,size,J,DNA,CDR3
TRBV2,TRBD1,.,TRBJ2-2,TGTGCCAGCAGGGACAGGAGTTTGGGCACCGGGGAGCTGTTTTTT,CASRDRSLGTGELFF
TRBV7-2,TRBD2,.,TRBJ2-5,TGTGCCAGCAGCTTGGGACTAGCGGGGGGGCAGGCGACCCAGTACTTC,CASSLGLAGGQATQYF
TRBV28,.,.,TRBJ1-2,TGTGCCAGCAGTTTATTGGTCGCTGCGTGGGGGGACTACACCTTC,CASSLLVAAWGDYTF
TRBV6-6,TRBD1,once,TRBJ1-5,TGTGCCAGCACGAAGGGGGCAAGTCAGCCCCAGCATTTT,CASTKGASQPQHF
TRBV6-4,TRBD1,.,TRBJ2-3,TGTGCCAGCAGCGAAACAGCGGGGACAGGGCCAGATACGCAGTATTTT,CASSETAGTGPDTQYF
TRBV5-8,.,.,TRBJ1-4,TGTGCCAGCAGCCCGACCAACAGGGAAAAACTGTTTTTT,CASSPTNREKLFF
TRBV7-9,.,.,TRBJ2-1,TGTGCCAGCAGCACACCGACAGGTGAGCAGTTCTTC,CASSTPTGEQFF
TRBV5-1,TRBD2,once,TRBJ2-1,TGCGCCAGCAGCCCCAGAGCGGGAGAGGACAATGAGCAGTTCTTC,CASSPRAGEDNEQFF
TRBV30,.,once,TRBJ1-5,TGTGCCTGGAGTGTCGGTACAGGCGGTTATCAGCCCCAGCATTTT,CAWSVGTGGYQPQHF
TRBV3-1/TRBV3-2,.,.,TRBJ1-6,TGTGCCAGCAGCCAAGACATACTTTCACCCCTCCACTTT,CASSQDILSPLHF
TRBV24-1,.,once,TRBJ2-5,TGTGCCACCAGTGGGGCCCCTGTTGGCAGGGGAGGGGTCCAAGAGACCCAGTACTTC,CATSGAPVGRGGVQETQYF
TRBV5-4,.,.,TRBJ2-5,TGTGCCAGCAGCTTGGTTGGTAGACAAGAGACCCAGTACTTC,CASSLVGRQETQYF
TRBV19,.,.,TRBJ1-1,TGTGCCAGTAGTATTCGAGGGCAGACCCTGAAAACTGAAGCTTTCTTT,CASSIRGQTLKTEAFF
TRBV19,.,.,TRBJ1-1,TGTGCCAGTAGGGAACAGGGCCCGATGAACACTGAAGCTTTCTTT,CASREQGPMNTEAFF
TRBV7-8,TRBD1,.,TRBJ1-2,TGTGCCAGCAGCTTAGCCCGAGGGGGCAACTATGGCTACACCTTC,CASSLARGGNYGYTF
TRBV19,TRBD1,.,TRBJ1-5,TGTGCCAGTAGCGACAGGGGCGACTATAGCAATCAGCCCCAGCATTTT,CASSDRGDYSNQPQHF
TRBV6-5,.,.,TRBJ2-2,TGTGCCAGCAGTACCCGGACTGTTGGGGAGCTGTTTTTT,CASSTRTVGELFF
TRBV21-1,.,.,TRBJ1-2,TGTGCCAGCAGCGTCAGGTTAATAATGAAATATGGCTACACCTTC,CASSVRLIMKYGYTF
TRBV9,TRBD2,few,TRBJ2-3,TGTGCCAGCAGCGCCAGACTAGCCACTAACACAGATACGCAGTATTTT,CASSARLATNTDTQYF
TRBV19,.,few,TRBJ1-3,TGTGCCAGTAGCACTCCCGGACAGAGTACTGGAAACACCATATATTTT,CASSTPGQSTGNTIYF
TRBV7-9,TRBD2,.,TRBJ2-1,TGTGCCAGCATGGAACCGGGACTAGCGGGGAATGAGCAGTTCTTC,CASMEPGLAGNEQFF
TRBV14,TRBD1,few,TRBJ1-2,TGTGCCAGCAGCCGGGGCGAAGGACAGGGCCATGGCTACACCTTC,CASSRGEGQGHGYTF
TRBV7-8,TRBD2,.,TRBJ2-3,TGTGCCAGCAGCGGACGGACTAGCGGGGTCACAGATACGCAGTATTTT,CASSGRTSGVTDTQYF
TRBV28,.,.,TRBJ1-5,TGTGCCAGCAGTTCGCCCGGACAGACGAATCAGCCCCAGCATTTT,CASSSPGQTNQPQHF
TRBV7-3,TRBD1,.,TRBJ2-7,TGTGCCAGCAGCTCACAACAGGGGGTGAAGCAGTACTTC,CASSSQQGVKQYF
TRBV4-1,.,.,TRBJ1-2,TGCGCCAGCAGCCAAGATGTCGCCCCCCTAGGCTACACCTTC,CASSQDVAPLGYTF
TRBV29-1,.,.,TRBJ1-2,TGCAGCGTTCGATGGGAGAACTATGGCTACACCTTC,CSVRWENYGYTF
TRBV6-5,TRBD1,.,TRBJ1-1,TGTGCCAGCAGTTACAGGGGACAGGGGAGGACTGAAGCTTTCTTT,CASSYRGQGRTEAFF
TRBV12-3/TRBV12-4,.,.,TRBJ2-5,TGTGCCAGCAGTTGGGCCGGAGGAGAGACCCAGTACTTC,CASSWAGGETQYF
TRBV7-9,.,.,TRBJ2-5,TGTGCCAGCAGCCCCCAGGGGCGAAAGACCCAGTACTTC,CASSPQGRKTQYF
TRBV5-1,.,once,TRBJ2-7,TGCGCCAGCAGCTCGTCTAGCTACGAGCAGTACTTC,CASSSSSYEQYF
TRBV6-5,.,.,TRBJ1-4,TGTGCCAGCAGCCGTTCTGCAACTAATGAAAAACTGTTTTTT,CASSRSATNEKLFF
TRBV7-2,.,.,TRBJ2-7,TGTGCCAGCAGCCCGGGAGACCTCAGCTCCTACGAGCAGTACTTC,CASSPGDLSSYEQYF
TRBV12-3/TRBV12-4,.,.,TRBJ1-5,TGTGCCAGCAGTTTCGGGGGTAATCAGCCCCAGCATTTT,CASSFGGNQPQHF
TRBV5-1,TRBD1,.,TRBJ2-2,TGCGCCAGCAGCTCCAACAGGGGAGATGGCGGGGAGCTGTTTTTT,CASSSNRGDGGELFF
TRBV19,.,.,TRBJ1-1,TGTGCCAGTAGTATACTCGGCAGGTCGAACACTGAAGCTTTCTTT,CASSILGRSNTEAFF
TRBV4-1,TRBD1,.,TRBJ2-7,TGCGCCAGCAGCCAGGCCGGGACAGGGACCTACGAGCAGTACTTC,CASSQAGTGTYEQYF
TRBV21-1,.,.,TRBJ1-5,TGTGCCAGCAGCAATATTAATCAGCCCCAGCATTTT,CASSNINQPQHF